This T cell receptor beta chain was captured in a study of blood T cell repertoires in COVID-19. V was clipped by 4 bases and J by 7 bases; unmatched bases: 5. Per germline, CDR1 SGHTA and CDR2 FQGNSA. CDR3 length: 15 residues. Sequencing used immunoSEQ multiplex PCR; TCRdb keeps in-frame clones, though not all of them. The sample carries 180,000 or so clones, 70% to 90% recorded once. The receptor was isolated from a woman over 75 with acute or convalescent COVID-19. V usage is TRBV7-2 and J usage is TRBJ1-3; 12 bases line up with TRBD1. The sample consisted of peripheral blood. The CDR3 DNA is TGTGCCAGCAGCTACATGGGACAGGGGGCTAACACCATATATTTT. Its protein product is CASSYMGQGANTIYF.